This TCR beta chain appears in the sequencing data of a study of blood T cell repertoires in COVID-19. The data were produced by immunoSEQ multiplex PCR, yet TCRdb's version contains in-frame clones alone and is incomplete. The profile shows 170,000 or so clones, 65% to 90% of them singletons. The germline V gene encodes CDR1 MNHEY and CDR2 SVGEGT. This CDR3 comprises 17 residues. V shed 7 bases and J 2 bases; nucleotides not matched to a gene: 16. The chain recombines TRBV6-2 or TRBV6-3 with TRBJ1-2, with TRBD1 matching over 7 bases. The sequenced material came from peripheral blood. The TCR originated in a human donor in a cohort sampled during active COVID-19. The CDR3 region is CASNPPTGIGKNYGYTF. DNA of the CDR3: TGTGCCAGCAACCCCCCGACAGGGATCGGGAAAAACTATGGCTACACCTTC.